The 27 T cell receptor beta chains below all came from one sample that was sequenced in a study of OX40 agonist ivuxolimab in advanced cancers. Clones were read by immunoSEQ multiplex PCR, and TCRdb kept only the in-frame ones, dropping some. The table has around 26,000 clones, 75% to 90% seen once. The sample in question was CD4+ or CD8+ T cells sorted from blood, obtained in a trial of the OX40 agonist ivuxolimab. The receptors were gathered from an adult with an advanced solid tumor such as melanoma, head and neck, liver or kidney cancer.

The chain links TRBV6-1 to TRBJ2-3, with D perhaps assigned TRBD1 or TRBD2 (5 bases each). Trimming left V 4 bases short and J 6 bases short, with 11 bases between. The CDR3 is 13 residues long. CDR1 and CDR2 from the germline V gene are MNHNS and SASEGT. In DNA, the CDR3 is TGTGCCAGCAGTGGGGGACCCACGGATACGCAGTATTTT. This encodes CASSGGPTDTQYF.

The chain carries TRBV6-5 and TRBJ2-7; D perhaps matches TRBD2 (5 bases). Germline loops: CDR1 MNHEY, CDR2 SVGAGI. V lost 6 bases, J lost 0 bases, and 9 bases lay in between. The CDR3 has 13 amino acids. CDR3 in DNA: TGTGCCAGCAGGGGAGACGGCTCCTACGAGCAGTACTTC. Translated, it gives CASRGDGSYEQYF.

This sequence joins TRBV5-8 and TRBJ2-2; maybe TRBD2 (7 bases). The CDR3 runs to 16 residues. Trimming stripped 4 bases from V and 5 bases from J, with 18 bases between. Germline V gives CDR1 SGHTS, CDR2 YDEGEE. CDR3 loop: CASSPQGGARTGELFF. The CDR3 coding sequence is TGTGCCAGCAGCCCCCAAGGGGGGGCGCGAACCGGGGAGCTGTTTTTT.

V gene TRBV7-9 combines with J gene TRBJ2-1; D uncertain. The CDR3 runs 10 residues. Between the trimmed V and J ends, which lost 3 bases and 9 bases, there was a span of 3 bases. The V gene's germline CDR1 is SEHNR and CDR2 FQNEAQ (reference sequence). The CDR3 reads CASSLGEQFF. For the CDR3, the DNA is TGTGCCAGCAGCTTGGGTGAGCAGTTCTTC.

This clone has just a few counts. The chain couples TRBV1 to TRBJ2-2; the table's D call of TRBD1 was not tested on the DNA. TRBV1 is flagged as a pseudogene. The CDR3 has 15 residues. CDR3 sequence reads: CTSSQLHRGGGELFF. CDR3 coding DNA: TGCACCAGCAGCCAGTTACACAGGGGCGGCGGGGAGCTGTTTTTT.

The CDR3 sequence is CASSSGQGALRDTQYF. DNA for the CDR3: TGTGCCAGCAGCTCCGGACAGGGGGCCTTACGAGATACGCAGTATTTT. V is TRBV7-9 and J is TRBJ2-3; 11 nucleotides match TRBD1. V was clipped by 4 bases and J by 5 bases; unmatched bases: 8. CDR1 is SEHNR and CDR2 is FQNEAQ in the germline V gene (reference sequence). The CDR3 sequence is 16 residues long.

About this clone: Relative to the germline gene, one junction end is altered; a read error may explain this. This chain links TRBV11-2 with TRBJ2-1; D is ambiguous. CDR3 size: 12 residues. Germline V gene data show CDR1 as SGHAT and CDR2 as FQNNGV. This CDR3 reads CASSPEYTEQFF. Written as DNA, the CDR3 is TGTGCCAGCAGCCCCGAGTACACTGAGCAGTTCTTC.

This chain joins TRBV7-9 and TRBJ2-2, with a possible D match to TRBD1 (6 bases). V lost 7 bases and J lost 2, with 14 bases in between. Germline loops: CDR1 SEHNR, CDR2 FQNEAQ (reference sequence). This CDR3 region has 15 residues. Here the CDR3 DNA reads TGTGCCAGCACCCTACCGGGACATAACACCGGGGAGCTGTTTTTT. Amino acid sequence: CASTLPGHNTGELFF. The full variable domain, its missing parts supplied by reference TRBV7-9 and TRBJ2-2, is DTGVSQNPRHKITKRGQNVTFRCDPISEHNRLYWYRQTLGQGPEFLTYFQNEAQLEKSRLLSDRFSAERPKGSFSTLEIQRTEQGDSAMYLCASTLPGHNTGELFFGEGSRLTVL.

A remark on this clone: The same CDR3 also results from other DNA sequences found in this sample. The gene calls are TRBV5-5 and TRBJ2-2; 14 nucleotides match TRBD2. V was pared by 0 bases and J by 0 bases, with 1 base of the junction left unmatched. Germline V gene lookup returns CDR1 SGHKS and CDR2 YYEKEE (reference sequence). The CDR3 length is 18 residues. The CDR3 DNA follows: TGTGCCAGCAGCTTGGGACTAGCGGGAGGGGCGAACACCGGGGAGCTGTTTTTT. Amino acid sequence: CASSLGLAGGANTGELFF.

This chain joins TRBV9 and TRBJ2-1; TRBD2 agrees at 8 bases. Germline V lookup: CDR1 SGDLS, CDR2 YYNGEE. There are 16 residues in the CDR3. Unmatched junction bases numbered 5, after V lost 0 bases and J lost 3 bases. CDR3 residues: CASSVATSGHYNEQFF. In DNA form, the CDR3 reads TGTGCCAGCAGCGTAGCTACTAGCGGCCACTACAATGAGCAGTTCTTC.

This clone was recorded only once. This sequence joins TRBV5-1 and TRBJ2-1, with no clear D. CDR3 length: 13 residues. V was trimmed by 2 bases and J by 4 bases, leaving 7 bases between them. The V gene's germline CDR1 is SGHRS and CDR2 YFSETQ. CDR3: CASSLRHYNEQFF. CDR3 DNA: TGCGCCAGCAGCTTACGCCATTACAATGAGCAGTTCTTC.

This sequence joins TRBV27 and TRBJ1-5; D perhaps matches TRBD1 (5 bases). Trimming took off 4 bases at V and 6 bases at J, with 13 bases between the two ends. Germline CDR1 MNHEY, CDR2 SMNVEV (reference sequence). This CDR3 has 14 residues. Here the CDR3 reads CASSWVGGIQPQHF. The CDR3 DNA follows: TGTGCCAGCAGTTGGGTTGGGGGAATTCAGCCCCAGCATTTT.

V usage is TRBV7-6 and J usage is TRBJ1-5; D is ambiguous. This CDR3 comprises 13 residues. V dropped 5 bases and J dropped 11 bases, with 16 bases sitting between them. Germline loops: CDR1 SGHVS, CDR2 FNYEAQ. The CDR3, as DNA: TGTGCCAGCAGCCTTACAAACACTGCAGCCCAGCATTTT. Its protein product is CASSLTNTAAQHF.

The V call is TRBV7-9, the J call TRBJ2-7; a possible D gene is TRBD2 (5 bases). The V and J ends lost 2 bases and 2 bases respectively, with 10 bases between them. Germline CDR1 and CDR2: SEHNR and FQNEAQ (reference sequence). The CDR3 totals 14 residues. The CDR3 loop reads CASSLWESPYEQYF. CDR3 DNA: TGTGCCAGCAGCTTATGGGAGTCCCCCTACGAGCAGTACTTC.

The genes are TRBV13 and TRBJ1-4, with D maybe TRBD1 (6 bases). The CDR3 is 16 amino acids. Germline-derived CDR1 and CDR2 are PRHDT and FYEKMQ (reference sequence). Trimming took 5 bases from V and 11 from J, leaving 24 bases between them. As DNA, the CDR3 is TGTGCCAGCAGCCTCCGGGGGCAGGGTGAGGTCGGGAAACTGTTTTTT. Its translation is CASSLRGQGEVGKLFF.

The gene calls are TRBV9 and TRBJ2-2, with D possibly TRBD2 on 5 matching bases. Germline CDR1 and CDR2: SGDLS and YYNGEE. Trimming removed 3 bases from V and 8 bases from J, with 14 bases in between. The CDR3 loop spans 14 amino acids. Here the CDR3 reads CASSEAPGFGELFF. The CDR3 coding sequence is TGTGCCAGCAGCGAGGCCCCGGGGTTTGGGGAGCTGTTTTTT.

The chain is built from TRBV4-3 and TRBJ1-1; TRBD1 might be the D (6 bases). The CDR3 has 15 amino acids. V lost 4 bases, J lost 6 bases, and 18 bases lay in between. Germline lookup yields CDR1 LGHNA and CDR2 YSLEER. Written as DNA, the CDR3 is TGCGCCAGCAGCCCAGAGGCTGGGGGCGCCTCTGAAGCTTTCTTT. Amino acid sequence: CASSPEAGGASEAFF.

The chain links TRBV6-5 to TRBJ2-1; D tentatively fits TRBD1 or TRBD2 (5 bases each). Deletions cut 2 bases from V and 4 bases from J, with 9 bases between. The CDR3 sequence is 14 residues long. Germline-derived CDR1 and CDR2 are MNHEY and SVGAGI. The CDR3 loop is CASSYGGEYNEQFF. CDR3 nucleotide sequence: TGTGCCAGCAGTTACGGGGGAGAGTACAATGAGCAGTTCTTC.

This CDR3 is CASSILNSPLHF. The CDR3, as DNA: TGTGCCAGCAGCATACTAAATTCACCCCTCCACTTT. The chain has TRBV7-9 and TRBJ1-6; no firm D call. In germline, CDR1 is SEHNR, CDR2 FQNEAQ (reference sequence). The CDR3 has 12 amino acids. Trimming stripped 5 bases from V and 7 bases from J, with 6 bases between.

This rearrangement joins TRBV10-3 to TRBJ2-5; D is undetermined. Trimming cost V 2 bases and J 5 bases, with 12 bases left between them. Germline-derived CDR1 and CDR2 are ENHRY and SYGVKD. The CDR3 contains 14 residues. CDR3 protein: CAISEQRNGETQYF. Written as DNA, the CDR3 is TGTGCCATCAGTGAGCAACGGAACGGGGAGACCCAGTACTTC.

This chain connects TRBV11-3 to TRBJ2-1; D unclear. V was cut by 5 bases and J by 3 bases, with 17 bases left in between. The germline gives CDR1 SGHNT, CDR2 YENEEA. The CDR3 is 16 residues long. Here the CDR3 reads CASSPAGGTLYNEQFF. CDR3 coding DNA: TGTGCCAGCAGCCCAGCCGGCGGCACTCTCTACAATGAGCAGTTCTTC.

The V call is TRBV5-1, the J call TRBJ1-6; maybe TRBD1 (5 bases). Germline V gives CDR1 SGHRS, CDR2 YFSETQ. The CDR3 loop spans 18 amino acids. Trimming stripped 0 bases from V and 0 bases from J, with 13 bases between. In nucleotides, the CDR3 is TGCGCCAGCAGCTTGGTGGGGCAGGGAGGCTCCTATAATTCACCCCTCCACTTT. Translated, it gives CASSLVGQGGSYNSPLHF.

The J gene is TRBJ2-7, the V gene TRBV14; TRBD1 aligns across 8 bases. Germline trimming cut 4 bases from V and 5 bases from J; bases unmatched to any gene: 7. Germline V gene sequence: CDR1 SGHDN, CDR2 FVKESK. The CDR3 runs to 14 residues. Written as DNA, the CDR3 is TGTGCCAGCAGCCCAGGGGGCGCGTTCCACGAGCAGTACTTC. Protein: CASSPGGAFHEQYF.

V is TRBV6-1 and J is TRBJ2-2, with unresolved D. Germline CDR1 is MNHNS and CDR2 is SASEGT. This CDR3 contains 13 residues. With 4 bases removed from V and 7 bases from J, the gap between germline ends came to 10 bases. CDR3 amino acids: CASSVWASGELFF. CDR3 nucleotides: TGTGCCAGCAGTGTATGGGCCAGCGGGGAGCTGTTTTTT.

The chain links TRBV27 to TRBJ1-5, with 7 bases matching TRBD1. Losses at the gene ends were 6 bases for V and 3 bases for J; bases not matched to a gene: 8. Germline CDR1 and CDR2: MNHEY and SMNVEV (reference sequence). The CDR3 is 15 residues long. The DNA for the CDR3 is TGTGCCAGCAGAGGGACAGTGGGGAACAATCAGCCCCAGCATTTT. Its translation: CASRGTVGNNQPQHF.

The chain uses TRBV11-2 and TRBJ1-2, with 9 bases aligning to TRBD1. Per germline, CDR1 SGHAT and CDR2 FQNNGV. With V trimmed by 10 bases and J by 7 bases, 10 bases remained unmatched. The CDR3 has 13 amino acids. DNA of the CDR3: TGTGCCACCGAAGGACAGGGGAGCTCTGGCTACACCTTC. Translation gives CATEGQGSSGYTF.

J is TRBJ1-6 and V is TRBV14; TRBD1 matches 8 bases. Germline V gene lookup returns CDR1 SGHDN and CDR2 FVKESK. The CDR3 covers 15 residues. V gave up 3 bases and J gave up 9 bases; unmatched junction bases: 7. The CDR3: CASSQAPGTGSPLHF. The CDR3 DNA sequence: TGTGCCAGCAGCCAGGCACCCGGGACAGGTTCACCCCTCCACTTT. Full variable domain (rest looked up from reference TRBV14 and TRBJ1-6): EAGVTQFPSHSVIEKGQTVTLRCDPISGHDNLYWYRRVMGKEIKFLLHFVKESKQDESGMPNNRFLAERTGGTYSTLKVQPAELEDSGVYFCASSQAPGTGSPLHFGNGTRLTVT.